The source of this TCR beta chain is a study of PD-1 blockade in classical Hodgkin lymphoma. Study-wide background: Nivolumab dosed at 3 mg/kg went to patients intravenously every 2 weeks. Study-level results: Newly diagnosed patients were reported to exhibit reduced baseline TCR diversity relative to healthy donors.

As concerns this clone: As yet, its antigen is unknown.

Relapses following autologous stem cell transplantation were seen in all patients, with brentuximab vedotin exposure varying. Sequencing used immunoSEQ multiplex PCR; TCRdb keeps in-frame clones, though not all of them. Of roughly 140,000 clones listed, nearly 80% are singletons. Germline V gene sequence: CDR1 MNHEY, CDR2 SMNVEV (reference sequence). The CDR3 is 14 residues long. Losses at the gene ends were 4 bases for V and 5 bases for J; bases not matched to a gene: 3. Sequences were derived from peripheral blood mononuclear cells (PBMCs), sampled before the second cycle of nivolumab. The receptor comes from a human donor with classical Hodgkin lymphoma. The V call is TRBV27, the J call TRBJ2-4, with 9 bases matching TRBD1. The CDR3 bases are TGTGCCAGCAGTTCCCGACAGGGGGAAAACATTCAGTACTTC. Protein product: CASSSRQGENIQYF.